The sequence of this T cell receptor (beta chain) was determined in a study of spatial heterogeneity in lung cancer. Time point: sample taken at primary tumor resection. Trimming removed 1 base from V and 1 base from J, with 6 bases in between. Per the germline V gene, CDR1 is MDHEN and CDR2 is SYDVKM. The CDR3 is 14 amino acids. Every molecule of TCR cDNA had its own unique molecular identifier. TCRdb recomputed calls from the 5' RACE reads with MiXCR, one row per CDR3 protein. Of 4,000 to 5,500 distinct CDR3 sequences in the sample, over 10% were seen once. This clonotype was detected only a few times. What it binds is unknown. Because this beta chain is a stray read in a library intended to capture alpha chains, its abundance should not be given much weight. Study outcomes and limitations: For expanded intratumoral alpha and beta TCRs, counts tracked tumor mutation counts.

The TCR sequence derives from a male donor with early-stage non-small cell lung cancer. The input for sequencing was lung tumor tissue, taken at surgery. The rearrangement links TRBV28 to TRBJ2-3; possibly TRBD1 for D (6 bases). The CDR3 sequence is CASSLSGGTDTQYF. The CDR3 DNA reads as TGTGCCAGCAGTTTATCAGGGGGCACAGATACGCAGTATTTT.